Each of the 23 T cell receptor beta chains below was sequenced from the same sample in a study of blood T cell repertoires in COVID-19. The assay was immunoSEQ multiplex PCR, and TCRdb's table has in-frame clones only and misses some. The profile shows 97,000 or so clones, over 80% of them singletons. Sample: peripheral blood. These receptors originate from an elderly man with acute or convalescent COVID-19.

The chain has TRBV19 and TRBJ2-3; TRBD2 matches 7 bases. The germline CDR1 and CDR2 sequences are LNHDA and SQIVND (reference sequence). The CDR3 spans 15 residues. V lost 3 bases, J lost 4 bases, and 7 bases stayed unmatched. The DNA of the CDR3 is TGTGCCAGTAGTATTCAAGGGGCGGGAGCAGATACGCAGTATTTT. Translating gives CASSIQGAGADTQYF. Drawing the rest from reference TRBV19 and TRBJ2-3, the complete variable domain is DGGITQSPKYLFRKEGQNVTLSCEQNLNHDAMYWYRQDPGQGLRLIYYSQIVNDFQKGDIAEGYSVSREKKESFPLTVTSAQKNPTAFYLCASSIQGAGADTQYFGPGTRLTVL.

The gene calls are TRBV5-4 and TRBJ1-2, with 7 nucleotides matching TRBD1. CDR1 is SGHNT, CDR2 YYREEE, per germline (reference sequence). J lost 0 bases, V lost 4 bases, and 6 bases had no gene match. The CDR3 contains 15 residues. The CDR3 loop is CASSRQTGTNYGYTF. CDR3 sequence (DNA): TGTGCCAGCAGCCGTCAGACAGGGACTAACTATGGCTACACCTTC.

The genes are TRBV6-5 and TRBJ1-2; 8 nucleotides match TRBD1. Germline assignment: CDR1 MNHEY and CDR2 SVGAGI. V shed 6 bases and J 4 bases; nucleotides not matched to a gene: 4. The CDR3 extends over 13 amino acids. The CDR3 nucleotides are TGTGCCAGCAGCAAAACAGGGGGCTATGGCTACACCTTC. It yields the protein CASSKTGGYGYTF.

The J gene is TRBJ2-7, the V gene TRBV3-1 (or the pseudogene TRBV3-2); possible D gene TRBD1, 6 bases. The CDR3 runs to 17 residues. Germline assignment: CDR1 LGHDT and CDR2 YNNKEL (reference sequence). V lost 2 bases and J 6 bases, leaving 23 bases between the germline ends. CDR3 protein: CASSQRKGRDILSEQYF. CDR3 DNA sequence: TGTGCCAGCAGCCAAAGAAAAGGCAGGGACATTCTATCCGAGCAGTACTTC.

The CDR3, as DNA: TGTGCCAGCAGTTACTCGAATAGCCTTGAGCAGTTCTTC. This gives the protein CASSYSNSLEQFF. The V call is TRBV6-5, the J call TRBJ2-1; D remains unclear. Between the trimmed V and J ends, which lost 0 bases and 9 bases, there was a span of 9 bases. Per germline, CDR1 MNHEY and CDR2 SVGAGI. The CDR3 consists of 13 residues.

V is TRBV7-2 and J is TRBJ2-3; D is ambiguous. The CDR3 is made up of 15 amino acids. Germline V lookup: CDR1 SGHTA, CDR2 FQGNSA. V was clipped by 2 bases and J by 2 bases, with 11 bases between them. The CDR3 spells CASSLIGQVTDTQYF. Here the CDR3 DNA reads TGTGCCAGCAGCTTAATTGGGCAAGTCACAGATACGCAGTATTTT. Combining the CDR3 with reference TRBV7-2 and TRBJ2-3 gives the whole variable domain GAGVSQSPSNKVTEKGKDVELRCDPISGHTALYWYRQSLGQGLEFLIYFQGNSAPDKSGLPSDRFSAERTGGSVSTLTIQRTQQEDSAVYLCASSLIGQVTDTQYFGPGTRLTVL.

The CDR3 loop is CAISGGPNSGNTIYF. The CDR3 bases are TGTGCCATCAGTGGGGGCCCCAACTCTGGAAACACCATATATTTT. The V call is TRBV10-3, the J call TRBJ1-3; D is perhaps TRBD1 (5 bases). Germline V lookup: CDR1 ENHRY, CDR2 SYGVKD. CDR3 length: 15 residues. V lost 4 bases and J 0 bases, leaving 10 bases between the germline ends.

The J gene is TRBJ2-1, the V gene TRBV20-1; perhaps TRBD2 as D (6 bases). V shed 4 bases and J shed 10 bases, with 11 bases lying between them. The V gene's germline CDR1 is DFQATT and CDR2 SNEGSKA (reference sequence). The CDR3 runs 11 residues. The CDR3 DNA reads as TGCAGTGCTAAGACTAGGGGCGAGCAGTTCTTC. It yields the protein CSAKTRGEQFF.

V and J are TRBV19 and TRBJ2-1; TRBD1 is a possible D gene (5 bases). V lost 4 bases and J 2 bases, leaving 9 bases between the germline ends. CDR3 length equals 14 residues. Germline V CDR1 and CDR2: LNHDA, SQIVND (reference sequence). This CDR3 is CASSRQIPYNEQFF. The CDR3 region has the DNA TGTGCCAGTAGTAGACAGATCCCCTACAATGAGCAGTTCTTC.

The CDR3 DNA sequence: TGCGCCAGCAGCCAAGACGGGGACAGTTATGGCTACACCTTC. Amino acid sequence: CASSQDGDSYGYTF. The chain carries TRBV4-1 and TRBJ1-2; 7 nucleotides align to TRBD1. V was clipped by 0 bases and J by 5 bases; unmatched bases: 3. The length of the CDR3 is 14 residues. Germline values: CDR1 MGHRA, CDR2 YSYEKL.

The chain has TRBV30 and TRBJ1-2, with D perhaps TRBD1 (6 bases). V was pared by 3 bases and J by 7 bases, with 15 bases between. The CDR3 extends over 13 amino acids. CDR1 GTSNPN and CDR2 SVGIG come from the germline V gene (reference sequence). CDR3 amino acids: CAWSLVGAGGYTF. CDR3 nucleotides: TGTGCCTGGAGCCTAGTGGGGGCAGGTGGCTACACCTTC.

The gene calls are TRBV7-7 and TRBJ2-6, with 8 bases that match TRBD2. The CDR3 length is 15 residues. Germline CDR1 SSHAT, CDR2 FNYEAQ (reference sequence). The J segment lost 2 bases and the V segment lost 6 bases, leaving 3 bases of the junction unmatched. Here the CDR3 DNA reads TGTGCCAGCAGTCCGGGGGGGGCTGGGGCCAACGTCCTGACTTTC. Encoded protein: CASSPGGAGANVLTF.

V is TRBV7-2 and J is TRBJ2-1; TRBD2 matches at 8 bases. V trimming: 7 bases; J trimming: 6 bases; junction bases outside the gene matches: 8. The V gene's germline CDR1 is SGHTA and CDR2 FQGNSA. This CDR3 is 14 amino acids long. The CDR3: CASTLPGGANEQFF. CDR3 sequence (DNA): TGTGCCAGCACCCTTCCGGGGGGGGCCAATGAGCAGTTCTTC.

This clone was picked up a small number of times. V and J are TRBV7-2 and TRBJ2-1; 9 bases line up with TRBD1. With 4 bases clipped from V and 3 bases from J, the junction kept 4 bases outside the gene matches. CDR1 and CDR2 (germline): SGHTA, FQGNSA. This CDR3 has 15 amino acids. DNA for the CDR3: TGTGCCAGCAGCTCAGGACAGGGGTTCTACAATGAGCAGTTCTTC. It is translated as CASSSGQGFYNEQFF.

This chain links TRBV7-9 with TRBJ2-7; 12 nucleotides agree with TRBD2. Germline V CDR1 and CDR2: SEHNR, FQNEAQ (reference sequence). V shed 5 bases, J shed 9 bases, and the junction held 5 bases outside the gene matches. CDR3 length: 13 amino acids. The CDR3 region has the DNA TGTGCCAGCAGCACAATACTAGCGGGGGGGCAGTACTTC. It specifies CASSTILAGGQYF.

This clone showed up just a few times. V usage is TRBV9 and J usage is TRBJ2-1, with D possibly matching TRBD2 (5 bases). The length of the CDR3 is 14 residues. With 4 bases removed from V and 4 bases from J, the gap between germline ends came to 12 bases. Germline loops: CDR1 SGDLS, CDR2 YYNGEE. The CDR3 region has the DNA TGTGCCAGCAGCTCCAGCCGGGGATACAATGAGCAGTTCTTC. This gives the protein CASSSSRGYNEQFF.

This clone was observed once. The chain uses TRBV7-8 and TRBJ1-4, with 10 bases aligning to TRBD1. V was pared by 3 bases and J by 4 bases, with 2 bases of the junction left unmatched. From germline, CDR1 is SGHVS and CDR2 FQNEAQ. The CDR3 contains 15 residues. In nucleotides, the CDR3 is TGTGCCAGCAGCTTCGGGACAGGGGTTAATGAAAAACTGTTTTTT. Residues: CASSFGTGVNEKLFF.

J is TRBJ2-3 and V is TRBV6-2 or TRBV6-3, with TRBD2 matching 7 bases. The CDR3 contains 15 residues. Germline CDR1 and CDR2: MNHEY and SVGEGT. J gave up 4 bases and V 4 bases, and 8 bases lay outside the gene matches. The CDR3 loop is CASSSLWEGSDTQYF. The CDR3 DNA sequence: TGTGCCAGCAGTTCGCTTTGGGAGGGGTCAGATACGCAGTATTTT.

V is TRBV19 and J is TRBJ2-4; 11 nucleotides line up with TRBD2. The CDR3 totals 20 residues. V was clipped by 5 bases and J by 7 bases; unmatched bases: 22. Germline V gene data show CDR1 as LNHDA and CDR2 as SQIVND (reference sequence). Here the CDR3 reads CASSALAGGSSLSHDNIQYF. CDR3 sequence (DNA): TGTGCCAGTAGTGCCCTAGCGGGAGGATCCTCACTTAGCCATGATAACATTCAGTACTTC.

The chain joins TRBV9 to TRBJ2-5; possible D gene TRBD1, 6 bases. The CDR3 contains 14 residues. Trimming left V 0 bases short and J 1 base short, with 7 bases between. The V gene's germline CDR1 is SGDLS and CDR2 YYNGEE. This CDR3 is CASSVGGPQETQYF. The CDR3, as DNA: TGTGCCAGCAGCGTAGGGGGGCCCCAAGAGACCCAGTACTTC. Full variable domain (rest looked up from reference TRBV9 and TRBJ2-5): DSGVTQTPKHLITATGQRVTLRCSPRSGDLSVYWYQQSLDQGLQFLIQYYNGEERAKGNILERFSAQQFPDLHSELNLSSLELGDSALYFCASSVGGPQETQYFGPGTRLLVL.

The V gene is TRBV7-2, the J gene TRBJ1-1; 7 nucleotides align to TRBD1. From germline, CDR1 is SGHTA and CDR2 FQGNSA. The V and J ends lost 7 bases and 2 bases, in that order; junction bases with no gene match: 7. The CDR3 spans 14 residues. CDR3 residues: CASKTGQGNTEAFF. In DNA, the CDR3 is TGTGCCAGCAAGACAGGGCAAGGAAACACTGAAGCTTTCTTT.

V gene TRBV12-3 or TRBV12-4 combines with J gene TRBJ1-2; maybe TRBD1 (6 bases). This CDR3 is 13 amino acids long. The germline V and J ends were trimmed by 7 bases and 8 bases, with 17 bases remaining between them. CDR3 region: CASTLQGWKGYTF. The CDR3, as DNA: TGTGCCAGCACCCTGCAGGGGTGGAAGGGCTACACCTTC.

Written as DNA, the CDR3 is TGCGCCAGCAGCTTGGGGGACAGGGCAGGCGGCTACACCTTC. Its translation: CASSLGDRAGGYTF. The rearrangement joins TRBV5-1 to TRBJ1-2; 9 positions match TRBD1. Germline loops: CDR1 SGHRS, CDR2 YFSETQ. This CDR3 is built from 14 residues. V lost 0 bases to trimming and J lost 8 bases; unmatched junction nucleotides: 5.